A selection of T cell receptor beta chains follows, all from one sample in a study of blood T cells in healthy people across ages. TCRdb used MiXCR to reprocess the 5' RACE reads, holding one entry per CDR3 protein. The table lists some 1.4 million distinct CDR3 sequences, 40% to 50% of them singletons. Sequencing used blood. The receptors here all came from a woman in her late teens or twenties in good health. CDR3s include the opening cysteine and the closing phenylalanine or tryptophan. Each record gives: J gene, D gene, V gene, clone size, CDR3 DNA, CDR3 protein. D genes are given only for firm matches. Not all rows give a size; the values are once, few, many and, for expanded clones, a class.

TRBJ1-4	TRBD1	TRBV5-1	few	TGCGCCAGCAGCTTGGGGACAGGGGCACCTGAAAAACTGTTTTTT	CASSLGTGAPEKLFF
TRBJ2-1	TRBD2	TRBV19	few	TGTGCCAGTAGTATTAGCGGGAGTGGAAATGAGCAGTTCTTC	CASSISGSGNEQFF
TRBJ2-1	NA	TRBV29-1	few	TGCAGCGCTGAAAACTACAATGAGCAGTTCTTC	CSAENYNEQFF
TRBJ2-3	NA	TRBV7-2	NA	TGTGCCAGCAGGGTAGCAGGGGCCACAGATACGCAGTATTTT	CASRVAGATDTQYF
TRBJ2-7	NA	TRBV6-5	NA	TGTGCCAGCAGTTACATCAGGGGTCCCGAGCAGTACTTC	CASSYIRGPEQYF
TRBJ1-2	TRBD1	TRBV27	NA	TGTGCCAGCAGTCGACAGGGGATTGGGGTCTATGGCTACACCTTC	CASSRQGIGVYGYTF
TRBJ2-5	NA	TRBV10-1	NA	TGCGCCAGCAGTGACTCCAAGGGGGAATTTCAAGAGACCCAGTACTTC	CASSDSKGEFQETQYF
TRBJ2-1	TRBD2	TRBV20-1	NA	TGCAGTGCTAGGGATCCTAGCGGGAGTCTTAATGAGCAGTTCTTC	CSARDPSGSLNEQFF
TRBJ2-7	NA	TRBV4-1	few	TGCGCCAGCAGCCAAGATCGGTCGGGGCTAGCGACATCCTACGAGCAGTACTTC	CASSQDRSGLATSYEQYF
TRBJ2-5	TRBD2	TRBV4-2	few	TGTGCCAGCAGCCAAGAGGCTAGCGGGGGAGAGACCCAGTACTTC	CASSQEASGGETQYF
TRBJ2-3	NA	TRBV24-1	few	TGTGCCACCAGTGACCCAAGAGGTGGAGCACCTAGCACAGATACGCAGTATTTT	CATSDPRGGAPSTDTQYF
TRBJ2-1	TRBD1	TRBV24-1	NA	TGTGCCACCAGTGACCCGGACAGGGGCAATGAGCAGTTCTTC	CATSDPDRGNEQFF
TRBJ2-1	NA	TRBV5-1	NA	TGCGCCAGCACCCCGAACCCCGGCGGCGGGCAGTTCTTC	CASTPNPGGGQFF
TRBJ2-7	TRBD2	TRBV28	NA	TGTGCCAGCAGTTCCCCCGCTAGCGGGACTGAATACGAGCAGTACTTC	CASSSPASGTEYEQYF